The TCR beta chain under discussion was sequenced for a study of cytomegalovirus exposure and HLA in healthy donors. The PCR ran on 60 Vbeta and 13 Jbeta primers. The assay was immunoSEQ multiplex PCR, and TCRdb's table has in-frame clones only and misses some. The data hold roughly 110,000 clones, with roughly four fifths observed a single time. The CDR3 has 14 residues. Germline assignment: CDR1 LNHDA and CDR2 SQIVND (reference sequence). V gave up 2 bases and J gave up 0 bases, with 4 bases separating them. The chain has TRBV19 and TRBJ1-4; no reliable D call. The source is a young woman in good health and CMV-seronegative. The sample taken for sequencing was PBMCs. Written as DNA, the CDR3 is TGTGCCAGTAGTATATCTGCAACTAATGAAAAACTGTTTTTT. Its translation is CASSISATNEKLFF. Variable domain in full (rest from reference TRBV19 and TRBJ1-4): DGGITQSPKYLFRKEGQNVTLSCEQNLNHDAMYWYRQDPGQGLRLIYYSQIVNDFQKGDIAEGYSVSREKKESFPLTVTSAQKNPTAFYLCASSISATNEKLFFGSGTQLSVL.